This T cell receptor beta chain is from a study of T cells in Graves' hyperthyroidism and ophthalmopathy. Study-level results: Most thyroid clonotypes with frequency above 0.001 were detected in blood.

From RNA transcripts, TCR beta CDR3 regions were amplified. During a first-round RT-PCR of the TCR CDR3, the HTBI primer set was used. TCRdb fed the multiplex PCR reads into MiXCR, producing one record per CDR3 protein. Of 610,000 or so distinct CDR3 sequences in the sample, around 45% are singletons; the top ten hold about 8.3%. Comment on this clonotype: Its antigen is still unknown.

Sequencing was done on a sample of peripheral blood or thyroid tissue (not recorded which). This receptor was obtained from a woman aged 18-29 years with Graves' hyperthyroidism.

The CDR3 sequence: CSVEDQNGANYGYTF. DNA of the CDR3: TGCAGCGTTGAAGACCAGAACGGAGCTAACTATGGCTACACCTTC. This chain connects TRBV29-1 to TRBJ1-2; no definite D call. The length of the CDR3 is 15 residues. CDR1 and CDR2 from the germline V gene are SQVTM and ANQGSEA. V shed 0 bases and J shed 0 bases, with 11 bases lying between them. Complete variable domain (other parts from reference TRBV29-1 and TRBJ1-2): SAVISQKPSRDICQRGTSLTIQCQVDSQVTMMFWYRQQPGQSLTLIATANQGSEATYESGFVIDKFPISRPNLTFSTLTVSNMSPEDSSIYLCSVEDQNGANYGYTFGSGTRLTVV.